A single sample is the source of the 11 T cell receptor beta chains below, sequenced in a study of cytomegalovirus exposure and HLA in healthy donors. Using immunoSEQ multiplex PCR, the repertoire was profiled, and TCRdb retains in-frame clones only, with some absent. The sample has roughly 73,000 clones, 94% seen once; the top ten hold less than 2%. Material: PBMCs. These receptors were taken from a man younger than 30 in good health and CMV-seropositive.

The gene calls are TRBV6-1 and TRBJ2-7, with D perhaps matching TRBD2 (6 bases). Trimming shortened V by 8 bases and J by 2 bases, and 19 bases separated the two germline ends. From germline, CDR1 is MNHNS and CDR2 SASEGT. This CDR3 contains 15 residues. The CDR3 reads CASSRRGSGTYEQYF. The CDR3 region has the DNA TGTGCCAGCTCGAGGCGGGGCTCCGGAACCTACGAGCAGTACTTC.

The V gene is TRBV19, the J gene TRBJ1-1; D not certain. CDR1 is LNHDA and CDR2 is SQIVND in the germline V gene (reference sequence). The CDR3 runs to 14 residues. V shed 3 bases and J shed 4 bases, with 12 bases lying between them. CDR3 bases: TGTGCCAGTAGTATGAGCGGATTCGGCACTGAAGCTTTCTTT. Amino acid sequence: CASSMSGFGTEAFF. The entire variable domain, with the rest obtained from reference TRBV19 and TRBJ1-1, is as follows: DGGITQSPKYLFRKEGQNVTLSCEQNLNHDAMYWYRQDPGQGLRLIYYSQIVNDFQKGDIAEGYSVSREKKESFPLTVTSAQKNPTAFYLCASSMSGFGTEAFFGQGTRLTVV.

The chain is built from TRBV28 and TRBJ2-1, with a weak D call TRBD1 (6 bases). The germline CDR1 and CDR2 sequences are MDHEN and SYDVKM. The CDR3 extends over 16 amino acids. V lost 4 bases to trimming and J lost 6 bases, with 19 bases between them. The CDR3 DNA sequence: TGTGCCAGCAGTTCCCTCACAGGGTTCCCCCTCAATGAGCAGTTCTTC. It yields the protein CASSSLTGFPLNEQFF. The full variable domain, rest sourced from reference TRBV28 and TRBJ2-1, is DVKVTQSSRYLVKRTGEKVFLECVQDMDHENMFWYRQDPGLGLRLIYFSYDVKMKEKGDIPEGYSVSREKKERFSLILESASTNQTSMYLCASSSLTGFPLNEQFFGPGTRLTVL.

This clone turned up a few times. The CDR3 sequence: CASSQGTNRGEQFF. The CDR3 bases are TGTGCCAGCAGCCAAGGGACCAATAGGGGCGAGCAGTTCTTC. The chain uses TRBV4-2 and TRBJ2-1, with D tentatively TRBD1 (5 bases). Germline values: CDR1 LGHNA, CDR2 YNFKEQ. The CDR3 has 14 amino acids. V was cut by 1 base and J by 10 bases, with 14 bases left in between.

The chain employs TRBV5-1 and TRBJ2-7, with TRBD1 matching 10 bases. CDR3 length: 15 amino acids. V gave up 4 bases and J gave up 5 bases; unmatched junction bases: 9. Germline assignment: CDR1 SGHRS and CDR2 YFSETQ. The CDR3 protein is CASSTGTGDLDEQYF. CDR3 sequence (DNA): TGCGCCAGCAGCACGGGGACAGGGGATCTAGACGAGCAGTACTTC.

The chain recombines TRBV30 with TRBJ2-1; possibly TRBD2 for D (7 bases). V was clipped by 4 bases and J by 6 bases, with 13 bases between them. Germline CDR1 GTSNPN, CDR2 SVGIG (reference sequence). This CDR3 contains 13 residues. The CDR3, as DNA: TGTGCCTGGAACAAGGGGGGGTTCAATGAGCAGTTCTTC. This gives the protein CAWNKGGFNEQFF.

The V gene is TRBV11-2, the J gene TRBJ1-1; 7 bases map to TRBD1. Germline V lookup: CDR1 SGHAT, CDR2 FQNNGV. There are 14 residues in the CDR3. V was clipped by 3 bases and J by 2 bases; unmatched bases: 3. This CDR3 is CASSLGQLNTEAFF. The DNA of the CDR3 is TGTGCCAGCAGCTTGGGACAGCTTAACACTGAAGCTTTCTTT.

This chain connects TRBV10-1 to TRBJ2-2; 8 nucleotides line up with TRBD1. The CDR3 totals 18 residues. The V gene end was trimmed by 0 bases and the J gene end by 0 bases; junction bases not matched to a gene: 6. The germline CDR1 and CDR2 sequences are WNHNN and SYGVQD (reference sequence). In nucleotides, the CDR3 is TGCGCCAGCAGTGAGTCGATGGGGACAGGAACGAACACCGGGGAGCTGTTTTTT. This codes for CASSESMGTGTNTGELFF.

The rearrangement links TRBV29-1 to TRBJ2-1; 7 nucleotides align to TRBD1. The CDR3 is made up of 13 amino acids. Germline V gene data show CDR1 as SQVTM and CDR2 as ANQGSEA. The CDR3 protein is CSAEGQSDNEQFF. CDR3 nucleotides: TGCAGTGCTGAGGGACAGTCAGACAATGAGCAGTTCTTC.

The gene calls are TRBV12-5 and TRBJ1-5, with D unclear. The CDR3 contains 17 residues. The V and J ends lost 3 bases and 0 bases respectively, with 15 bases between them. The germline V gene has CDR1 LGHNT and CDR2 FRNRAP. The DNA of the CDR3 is TGTGCTAGTGGTTTTTTTCTTCGGGATTATAGCAATCAGCCCCAGCATTTT. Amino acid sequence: CASGFFLRDYSNQPQHF.

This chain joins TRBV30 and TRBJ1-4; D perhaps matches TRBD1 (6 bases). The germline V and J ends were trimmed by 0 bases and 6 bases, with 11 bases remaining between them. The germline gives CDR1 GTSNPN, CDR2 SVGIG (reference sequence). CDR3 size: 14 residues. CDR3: CAWSVQGRDEKLFF. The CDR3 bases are TGTGCCTGGAGTGTACAGGGTCGGGATGAAAAACTGTTTTTT.